Each of the 5 T cell receptor beta chains below was sequenced from the same sample in a study of blood T cell repertoires in COVID-19. Clones were read by immunoSEQ multiplex PCR, and TCRdb kept only the in-frame ones, dropping some. The table has hundreds of thousands of clones, about 88% seen once. The sequenced material came from PBMCs or T cells enriched from blood (not recorded which). The source is a man aged 55-75 years who had recovered from COVID-19.

The chain is built from TRBV7-8 and TRBJ1-5, with 7 nucleotides matching TRBD1. This CDR3 comprises 16 residues. The V gene's germline CDR1 is SGHVS and CDR2 FQNEAQ. V lost 5 bases to trimming and J lost 2 bases; unmatched junction nucleotides: 9. The CDR3 spells CASSAHPGQRNQPQHF. The CDR3 DNA reads TGTGCCAGCAGCGCTCATCCGGGACAGCGCAATCAGCCCCAGCATTTT.

The chain has TRBV7-9 and TRBJ2-3; D is ambiguous. Looked up from germline, CDR1 is SEHNR and CDR2 is FQNEAQ (reference sequence). The CDR3 is 11 amino acids. V dropped 4 bases and J dropped 5 bases, with 4 bases sitting between them. In DNA, the CDR3 is TGTGCCAGCAGCTCACTAGATACGCAGTATTTT. Amino acids: CASSSLDTQYF.

The genes are TRBV6-6 and TRBJ1-4; unclear D gene. Germline lookup yields CDR1 MNHNY and CDR2 SVGAGI (reference sequence). The CDR3 contains 15 residues. Trimming took 5 bases from V and 3 from J, leaving 13 bases between them. CDR3 residues: CASSPPATANEKLFF. The CDR3 coding sequence is TGTGCCAGCAGTCCGCCGGCTACAGCTAATGAAAAACTGTTTTTT.

The V and J genes are TRBV28 and TRBJ1-5, with 8 bases fitting TRBD1. V lost 9 bases to trimming and J lost 7 bases; unmatched junction nucleotides: 14. This CDR3 has 15 residues. Germline CDR1 is MDHEN and CDR2 is SYDVKM. This CDR3 is CASRQSGTGQQPQHF. CDR3 in DNA: TGTGCCAGTCGCCAATCCGGGACAGGTCAGCAGCCCCAGCATTTT.

The V gene is TRBV6-2 or TRBV6-3, the J gene TRBJ2-7; 9 nucleotides line up with TRBD1. The CDR3 is 14 amino acids. Germline loops: CDR1 MNHEY, CDR2 SVGEGT. The J segment lost 5 bases and the V segment lost 5 bases, leaving 7 bases of the junction unmatched. In DNA, the CDR3 is TGTGCCAGCAGTAGGGGACAGGGCTGGCACGAGCAGTACTTC. As protein: CASSRGQGWHEQYF.